Sequencing of this T cell receptor beta chain was carried out in a study of a mutant IDH1 vaccine in newly diagnosed glioma. Study overall: Before enrollment, patients got radiotherapy alone, temozolomide alone, or mostly the combination. Points from the study as a whole: Evidence of vaccine-induced immune responses was documented in about 93% of patients. Any relationship between pseudoprogression and changes in top peripheral T cell clonotypes seemed absent.

Time point described: week 5, during vaccination. A single vaccine dose contained 300 ug of mutant IDH1 20-mer peptide, and topical imiquimod was used with it. A note on this clone: The target antigen is unknown.

In germline, CDR1 is SEHNR, CDR2 FQNEAQ (reference sequence). This CDR3 spans 14 amino acids. V lost 5 bases to trimming and J lost 7 bases, with 18 bases between them. Generated by immunoSEQ multiplex PCR, the TCRdb table keeps only in-frame clones and is missing some. The profile shows 70,000 to 90,000 clones, 91% of them singletons. The TCR originated in a woman aged 50 to 60 with glioma. Material: PBMCs, obtained from a glioma patient whose treatment included an IDH1 peptide vaccine. V is TRBV7-9 and J is TRBJ2-7, with a weak D call TRBD1 (5 bases). The CDR3 loop reads CASSPQGRAGEQYF. The CDR3 coding sequence is TGTGCCAGCAGCCCCCAGGGCAGGGCTGGAGAGCAGTACTTC.